These 14 T cell receptor beta chains came from one sample sequenced in a study of cytomegalovirus exposure and HLA in healthy donors. The PCR contained 60 Vbeta and 13 Jbeta primers. Only in-frame clones appear in the TCRdb table, and some are missing; sequencing was by immunoSEQ multiplex PCR. This table holds some 180,000 clones, approximately 77% found once. The sequencing sample was made of PBMCs. These receptors all come from a middle-aged man in good health and CMV-seropositive.

The V gene is TRBV28, the J gene TRBJ2-3; 13 bases are shared with TRBD2. The CDR3 has 16 amino acids. CDR1 is MDHEN and CDR2 is SYDVKM in the germline V gene. V was clipped by 6 bases and J by 5 bases; unmatched bases: 8. CDR3 coding DNA: TGTGCCAGCAGGGGGACTAGCGGGATAACACGAGATACGCAGTATTTT. Amino acid sequence: CASRGTSGITRDTQYF.

For this clone: The sample holds other DNA sequences that translate to the same CDR3. The chain has TRBV27 and TRBJ2-2; D perhaps matches TRBD2 (6 bases). The CDR3 totals 15 residues. V was pared by 5 bases and J by 1 base, with 11 bases between. Germline V lookup: CDR1 MNHEY, CDR2 SMNVEV (reference sequence). CDR3 amino acids: CASSPGTGNTGELFF. CDR3 nucleotides: TGTGCCAGCAGTCCCGGGACTGGGAACACCGGGGAGCTGTTTTTT.

The chain combines TRBV29-1 with TRBJ1-1, with TRBD1 as a possible D gene (5 bases). The germline V gene encodes CDR1 SQVTM and CDR2 ANQGSEA. V dropped 5 bases and J dropped 6 bases, with 16 bases sitting between them. The CDR3 consists of 13 residues. Here the CDR3 DNA reads TGCAGCGTTTTATGGACAATCTACGCTGAAGCTTTCTTT. Residues: CSVLWTIYAEAFF.

This chain uses TRBV18 with TRBJ1-6; TRBD1 matches 8 bases. CDR3 size: 13 residues. Trimming took 6 bases from V and 9 from J; bases not matched to a gene: 4. Germline CDR1 KGHSH, CDR2 LQKENI. The CDR3 here is CASSRQGRSPLHF. The CDR3 DNA is TGTGCCAGCTCCAGACAGGGGCGTTCACCCCTCCACTTT.

As to this clone: A junction end diverges from the germline sequence, so it may reflect a read error. The chain joins TRBV7-9 to TRBJ2-5; 11 nucleotides line up with TRBD2. CDR1 and CDR2 from the germline V gene are SEHNR and FQNEAQ (reference sequence). The CDR3 contains 15 residues. The CDR3 region is CASSLAGGGIETQYF. The CDR3 DNA reads TGTGCCAGCAGCCTAGCGGGAGGCGGAATAGAGACCCAGTACTTC.

This clone turned up a few times. The chain has TRBV6-1 and TRBJ1-2; 8 nucleotides line up with TRBD1. Germline-derived CDR1 and CDR2 are MNHNS and SASEGT. The CDR3 has 13 residues. V shed 1 base, J shed 7 bases, and the junction held 2 bases outside the gene matches. CDR3 coding DNA: TGTGCCAGCAGTGAAGGGACAGGGAGTGGCTACACCTTC. Translated: CASSEGTGSGYTF.

V gene TRBV5-4 combines with J gene TRBJ2-1; 9 nucleotides match TRBD2. V gave up 1 base and J gave up 2 bases; unmatched junction bases: 1. The CDR3 covers 15 residues. In germline, CDR1 is SGHNT, CDR2 YYREEE (reference sequence). The CDR3 reads CASSLSGGPYNEQFF. For the CDR3, the DNA is TGTGCCAGCAGCTTGAGCGGGGGGCCCTACAATGAGCAGTTCTTC.

Written as DNA, the CDR3 is TGTGCCAGCTCACCCGGGACAGGGGCTGGCTATGGCTACACCTTC. Encoded protein: CASSPGTGAGYGYTF. The gene calls are TRBV18 and TRBJ1-2, with TRBD1 identical over 10 bases. CDR1 is KGHSH and CDR2 is LQKENI in the germline V gene. With V trimmed by 3 bases and J by 4 bases, 5 bases remained unmatched. This CDR3 is 15 amino acids long.

V gene TRBV27 combines with J gene TRBJ2-7, with TRBD2 matching over 8 bases. The CDR3 runs to 14 residues. J gave up 4 bases and V 5 bases, and 7 bases lay outside the gene matches. Per germline, CDR1 MNHEY and CDR2 SMNVEV (reference sequence). For the CDR3, the DNA is TGTGCCAGCAGTGCCTCGGGGGGGGCTTACGAGCAGTACTTC. Encoded protein: CASSASGGAYEQYF.

The CDR3: CASSQDGGGGNTEAFF. CDR3 DNA sequence: TGCGCCAGCAGCCAAGACGGAGGCGGGGGGAACACTGAAGCTTTCTTT. This chain connects TRBV4-1 to TRBJ1-1; D might be TRBD1 (5 bases). Per the germline V gene, CDR1 is MGHRA and CDR2 is YSYEKL. The germline V and J ends were trimmed by 0 bases and 1 base, with 12 bases remaining between them. CDR3 length equals 16 residues.

The chain carries TRBV29-1 and TRBJ2-3; D is perhaps TRBD2 (6 bases). Germline CDR1 and CDR2: SQVTM and ANQGSEA. The V end was cut by 5 bases, the J end by 4 bases, with 13 bases between. The length of the CDR3 is 13 residues. CDR3 nucleotide sequence: TGCAGCGTTATCCGGGACTCCGCAGATACGCAGTATTTT. It codes for CSVIRDSADTQYF.

This sequence joins TRBV23-1 and TRBJ2-7; TRBD1 matches at 12 bases. TRBV23-1 has ORF status, its function being uncertain. The CDR3 has 19 amino acids. V was pared by 7 bases and J by 2 bases, with 18 bases of the junction left unmatched. CDR3 DNA sequence: TGCGCCAGCATCTACGCCGGGACAGGGGGCGCGTTAGGCCCCTACGAGCAGTACTTC. Protein: CASIYAGTGGALGPYEQYF.

V is TRBV12-5 and J is TRBJ2-2; 14 bases fit TRBD2. The J segment lost 5 bases and the V segment lost 2 bases, leaving 7 bases of the junction unmatched. Germline V CDR1 and CDR2: LGHNT, FRNRAP. CDR3 size: 18 residues. Here the CDR3 DNA reads TGTGCTAGTGGTTTGTTCTGGACTAGCGGGGGGCAAACCGGGGAGCTGTTTTTT. This translates into CASGLFWTSGGQTGELFF.

This chain uses TRBV9 with TRBJ2-7, with D uncertain. Germline loops: CDR1 SGDLS, CDR2 YYNGEE. The CDR3 spans 14 residues. With 6 bases removed from V and 1 base from J, the gap between germline ends came to 14 bases. CDR3 protein: CASIGPSWSYEQYF. The CDR3 DNA reads TGTGCCAGCATTGGCCCCAGTTGGTCCTACGAGCAGTACTTC.